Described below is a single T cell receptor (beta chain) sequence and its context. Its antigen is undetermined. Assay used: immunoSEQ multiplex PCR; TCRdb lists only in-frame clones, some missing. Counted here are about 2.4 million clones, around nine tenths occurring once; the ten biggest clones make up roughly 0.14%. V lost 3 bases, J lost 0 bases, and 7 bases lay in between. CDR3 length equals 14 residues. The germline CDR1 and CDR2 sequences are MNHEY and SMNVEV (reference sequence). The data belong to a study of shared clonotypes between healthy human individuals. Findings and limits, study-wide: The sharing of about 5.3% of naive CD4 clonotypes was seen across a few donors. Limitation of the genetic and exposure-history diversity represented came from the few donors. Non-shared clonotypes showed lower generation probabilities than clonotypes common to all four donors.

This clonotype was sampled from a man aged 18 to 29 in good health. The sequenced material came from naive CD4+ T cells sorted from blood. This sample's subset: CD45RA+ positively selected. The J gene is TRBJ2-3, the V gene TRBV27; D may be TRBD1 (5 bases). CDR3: CASSFDRSTDTQYF. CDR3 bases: TGTGCCAGCAGTTTCGACAGAAGCACAGATACGCAGTATTTT.